The present T cell receptor (beta chain) was sequenced within a study of control samples from healthy donors and cancer patients. The repertoire was sequenced with immunoSEQ multiplex PCR; TCRdb's copy has only in-frame clones and lacks some. The data contain 35,000 to 45,000 clones, less than 85% of them singletons. In germline, CDR1 is SGHNT, CDR2 YENEEA. The trim removed 1 base at V and 2 bases at J, leaving 6 bases unmatched. This CDR3 region has 16 residues. The clonotype comes from a man in his 60s in good health. The sample taken for sequencing was blood. This chain connects TRBV11-3 to TRBJ2-3, with 7 bases that match TRBD2. This chain's CDR3 is CASSLGQAGLTDTQYF. CDR3 sequence (DNA): TGTGCCAGCAGCTTAGGACAAGCGGGGCTCACAGATACGCAGTATTTT. Looking up the rest from reference TRBV11-3 and TRBJ2-3 gives the full variable domain: EAGVVQSPRYKIIEKKQPVAFWCNPISGHNTLYWYLQNLGQGPELLIRYENEEAVDDSQLPKDRFSAERLKGVDSTLKIQPAELGDSAVYLCASSLGQAGLTDTQYFGPGTRLTVL.